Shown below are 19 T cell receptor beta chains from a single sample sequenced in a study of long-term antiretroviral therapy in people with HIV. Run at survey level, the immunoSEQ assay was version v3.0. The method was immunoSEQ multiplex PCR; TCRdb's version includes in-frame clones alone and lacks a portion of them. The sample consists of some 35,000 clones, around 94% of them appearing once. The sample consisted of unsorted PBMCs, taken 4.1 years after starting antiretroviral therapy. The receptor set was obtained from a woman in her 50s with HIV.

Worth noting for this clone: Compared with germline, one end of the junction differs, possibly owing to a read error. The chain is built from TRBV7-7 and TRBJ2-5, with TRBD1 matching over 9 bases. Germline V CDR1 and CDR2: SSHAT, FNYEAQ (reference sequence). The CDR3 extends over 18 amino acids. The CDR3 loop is CASSLQRSRTGVWETQYF. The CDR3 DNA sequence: TGTGCTAGCAGCTTACAAAGATCCCGGACAGGGGTTTGGGAGACCCAGTACTTC.

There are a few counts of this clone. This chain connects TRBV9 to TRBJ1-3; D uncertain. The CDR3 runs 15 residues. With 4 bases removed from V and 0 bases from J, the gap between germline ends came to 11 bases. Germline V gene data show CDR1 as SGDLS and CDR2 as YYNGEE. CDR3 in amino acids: CASSSRSYSGNTIYF. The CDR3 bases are TGTGCCAGCAGCTCCCGTAGCTACTCTGGAAACACCATATATTTT.

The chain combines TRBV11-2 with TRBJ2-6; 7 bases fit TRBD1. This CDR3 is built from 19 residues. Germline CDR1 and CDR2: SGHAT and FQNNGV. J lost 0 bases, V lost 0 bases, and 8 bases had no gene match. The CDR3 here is CASSLDRDRPPSGANVLTF. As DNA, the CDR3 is TGTGCCAGCAGCTTAGATCGGGACAGACCCCCCTCTGGGGCCAACGTCCTGACTTTC.

CDR3 loop: CATSSPAGGVEKLFF. The CDR3, as DNA: TGTGCCACCAGCAGCCCGGCGGGGGGTGTGGAAAAACTGTTTTTT. This chain uses TRBV15 with TRBJ1-4; D possibly corresponds to TRBD1 (5 bases). Trimming removed 3 bases from V and 8 bases from J, with 16 bases in between. From germline, CDR1 is LNHNV and CDR2 YYDKDF (reference sequence). The CDR3 runs to 15 residues.

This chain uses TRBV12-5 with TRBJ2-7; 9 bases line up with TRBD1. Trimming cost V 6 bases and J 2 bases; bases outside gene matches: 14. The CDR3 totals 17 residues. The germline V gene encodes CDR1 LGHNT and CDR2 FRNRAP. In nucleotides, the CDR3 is TGTGCTAGTGGCCCCTCCGTCACAGGGGGCACAACCTACGAGCAGTACTTC. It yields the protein CASGPSVTGGTTYEQYF.

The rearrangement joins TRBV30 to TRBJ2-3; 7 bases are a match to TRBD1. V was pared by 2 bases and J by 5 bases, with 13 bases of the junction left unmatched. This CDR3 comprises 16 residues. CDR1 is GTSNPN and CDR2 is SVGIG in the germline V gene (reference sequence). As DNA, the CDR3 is TGTGCCTGGAGTCGAAGATTGAACAGGGGTCTAGATACGCAGTATTTT. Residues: CAWSRRLNRGLDTQYF.

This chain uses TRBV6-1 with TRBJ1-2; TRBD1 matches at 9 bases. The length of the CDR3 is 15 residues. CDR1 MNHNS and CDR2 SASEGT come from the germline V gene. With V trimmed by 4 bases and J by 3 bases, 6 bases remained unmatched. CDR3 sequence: CASSGPGTGHYGYTF. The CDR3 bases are TGTGCCAGCAGTGGTCCCGGGACAGGGCACTATGGCTACACCTTC.

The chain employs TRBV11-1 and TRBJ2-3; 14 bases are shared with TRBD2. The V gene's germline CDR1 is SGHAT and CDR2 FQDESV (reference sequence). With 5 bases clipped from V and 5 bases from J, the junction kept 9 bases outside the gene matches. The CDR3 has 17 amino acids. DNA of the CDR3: TGTGCCAGCAGCCCTCGACTAGCGGGGGGGCGCCGAGATACGCAGTATTTT. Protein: CASSPRLAGGRRDTQYF.

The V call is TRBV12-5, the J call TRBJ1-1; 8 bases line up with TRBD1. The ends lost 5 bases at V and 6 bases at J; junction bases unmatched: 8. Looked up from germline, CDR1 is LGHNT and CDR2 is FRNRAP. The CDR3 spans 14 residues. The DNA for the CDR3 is TGTGCTAGTGGTATCCCGGGACAGGTAGCTGAAGCTTTCTTT. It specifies CASGIPGQVAEAFF.

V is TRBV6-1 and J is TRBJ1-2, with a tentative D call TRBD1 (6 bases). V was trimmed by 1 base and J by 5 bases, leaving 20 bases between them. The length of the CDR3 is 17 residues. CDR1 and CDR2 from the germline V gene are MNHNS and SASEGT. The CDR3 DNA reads TGTGCCAGCAGTGAAGTGGCTGGGGGGGGGCACTTATATGGCTACACCTTC. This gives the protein CASSEVAGGGHLYGYTF.

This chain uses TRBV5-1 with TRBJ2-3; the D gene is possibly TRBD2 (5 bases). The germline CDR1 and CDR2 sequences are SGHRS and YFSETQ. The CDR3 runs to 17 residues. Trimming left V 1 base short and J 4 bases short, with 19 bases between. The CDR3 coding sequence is TGCGCCAGCAGCTTGTTTGGGCTAGGAGGCGGAGCAGATACGCAGTATTTT. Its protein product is CASSLFGLGGGADTQYF.

CDR3 residues: CASSRGGIFGQPQHF. The CDR3 DNA follows: TGTGCCAGCAGTCGAGGGGGCATCTTCGGTCAGCCCCAGCATTTT. This chain joins TRBV9 and TRBJ1-5; 7 positions match TRBD1. CDR1 is SGDLS and CDR2 is YYNGEE in the germline V gene. This CDR3 spans 15 amino acids. V shed 5 bases, J shed 6 bases, and the junction held 11 bases outside the gene matches.

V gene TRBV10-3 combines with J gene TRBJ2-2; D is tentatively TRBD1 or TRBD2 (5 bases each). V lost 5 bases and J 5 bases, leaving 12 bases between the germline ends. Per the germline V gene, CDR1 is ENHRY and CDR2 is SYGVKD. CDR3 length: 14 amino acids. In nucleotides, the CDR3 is TGTGCCATCAGTCGGGGCCTAAATACCGGGGAGCTGTTTTTT. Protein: CAISRGLNTGELFF.

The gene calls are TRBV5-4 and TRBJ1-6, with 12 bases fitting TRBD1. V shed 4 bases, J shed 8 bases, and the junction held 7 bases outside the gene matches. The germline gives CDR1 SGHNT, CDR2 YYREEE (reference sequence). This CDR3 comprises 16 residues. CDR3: CASSIGTGGAYSPLHF. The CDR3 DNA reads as TGTGCCAGCAGCATTGGGACAGGGGGCGCTTATTCACCCCTCCACTTT.

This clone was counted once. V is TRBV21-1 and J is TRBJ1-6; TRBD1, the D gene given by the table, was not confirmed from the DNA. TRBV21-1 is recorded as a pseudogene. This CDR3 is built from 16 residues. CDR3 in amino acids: CASSKARPSYNSPLHF. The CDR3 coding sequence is TGTGCCAGCAGCAAAGCCAGGCCCTCCTATAATTCACCCCTCCACTTT.

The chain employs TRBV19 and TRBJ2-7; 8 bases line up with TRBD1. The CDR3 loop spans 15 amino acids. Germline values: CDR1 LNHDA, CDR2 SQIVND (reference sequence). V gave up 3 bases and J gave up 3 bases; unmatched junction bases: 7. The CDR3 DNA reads TGTGCCAGTAGTATGGGGCCGGGACAGGACTACGAGCAGTACTTC. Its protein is CASSMGPGQDYEQYF.

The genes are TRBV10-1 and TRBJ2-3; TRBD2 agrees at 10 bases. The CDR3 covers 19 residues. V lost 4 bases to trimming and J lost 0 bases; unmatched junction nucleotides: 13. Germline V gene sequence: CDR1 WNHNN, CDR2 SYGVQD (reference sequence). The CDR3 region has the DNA TGCGCCAGCAGTGGAGGCCTAGCGGGGGACCGAATTAGCACAGATACGCAGTATTTT. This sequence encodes CASSGGLAGDRISTDTQYF.

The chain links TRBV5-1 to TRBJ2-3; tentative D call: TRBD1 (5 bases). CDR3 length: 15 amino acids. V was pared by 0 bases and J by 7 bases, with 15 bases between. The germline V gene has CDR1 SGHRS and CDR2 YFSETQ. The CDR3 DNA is TGCGCCAGCAGCTTGGGTGGAACAGGAATGAATACGCAGTATTTT. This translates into CASSLGGTGMNTQYF.

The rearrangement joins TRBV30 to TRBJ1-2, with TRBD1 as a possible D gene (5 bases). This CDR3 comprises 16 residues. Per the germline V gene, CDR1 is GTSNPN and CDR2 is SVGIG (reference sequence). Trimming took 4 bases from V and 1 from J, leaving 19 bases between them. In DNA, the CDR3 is TGTGCCTGGAACGCGGGACGAAGAAAAAGTAACTATGGCTACACCTTC. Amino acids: CAWNAGRRKSNYGYTF.